The entry that follows covers one T cell receptor (beta chain) sequence. Its matching antigen is unknown. These data are taken from a study of cytomegalovirus exposure and HLA in healthy donors. The primer mix had 60 Vbeta and 13 Jbeta primers. In the authors' methods: In a later analysis, of some 80 million unique beta chains, about 12 million appeared in at least two donors. Assay: immunoSEQ multiplex PCR; the TCRdb copy retains only in-frame clones and omits some. That table is the source of V, J and clone size, and D and trimming were worked out from the DNA. Of approximately 220,000 clones in the sample, 60% to 85% are singletons; the top ten hold about 16%. Per germline, CDR1 MNHNY and CDR2 SVGAGI (reference sequence). The V end lost 7 bases, the J end lost 4 bases, and 16 bases lay between the germline ends. The CDR3 totals 14 residues. Regarding the study as a whole: Another analysis was done later, and it associated 16,951 TCR beta sequences with HLA alleles at 0.05 false discovery rate.

This chain joins TRBV6-6 and TRBJ1-2, with D possibly being TRBD1 (5 bases). The TCR sequence derives from a man aged 40-49 years in good health and CMV-seronegative. The sequenced sample was PBMCs. CDR3 DNA: TGTGCCAGCAACAGGAATCGGGGGGGCTATGGCTACACCTTC. It encodes CASNRNRGGYGYTF.